This TCR beta chain was documented in a study of control samples from healthy donors and cancer patients. CDR1 SEHNR and CDR2 FQNEAQ come from the germline V gene (reference sequence). Trimming took 7 bases from V and 5 from J, leaving 18 bases between them. This CDR3 is built from 14 residues. Data came from immunoSEQ multiplex PCR; TCRdb stores just in-frame clones and leaves some out. The sample gives about 50,000 clones, 94% of which show up once; roughly 4% is in the top ten. The genes are TRBV7-9 and TRBJ2-7, with D perhaps TRBD1 or TRBD2 (6 bases each). The receptor comes from a man aged 25 to 45 in good health. Sequencing was carried out using blood. CDR3 sequence (DNA): TGTGCCAGCACCAAATCCGGAGGGGGAAACGAGCAGTACTTC. It is translated as CASTKSGGGNEQYF. The full variable domain, rest sourced from reference TRBV7-9 and TRBJ2-7, is DTGVSQNPRHKITKRGQNVTFRCDPISEHNRLYWYRQTLGQGPEFLTYFQNEAQLEKSRLLSDRFSAERPKGSFSTLEIQRTEQGDSAMYLCASTKSGGGNEQYFGPGTRLTVT.